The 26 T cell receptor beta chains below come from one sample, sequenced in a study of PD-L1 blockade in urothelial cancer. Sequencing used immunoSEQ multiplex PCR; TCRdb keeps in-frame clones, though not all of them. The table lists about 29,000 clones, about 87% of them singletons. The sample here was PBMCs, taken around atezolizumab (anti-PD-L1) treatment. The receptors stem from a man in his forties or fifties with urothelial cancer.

In DNA, the CDR3 is TGTGCCAGCAGCTTAGGCGGGGGGGCTAATACCTACGAGCAGTACTTC. Translated, it gives CASSLGGGANTYEQYF. The chain combines TRBV5-4 with TRBJ2-7, with 9 positions matching TRBD2. The germline CDR1 and CDR2 sequences are SGHNT and YYREEE (reference sequence). J gave up 2 bases and V 2 bases, and 8 bases lay outside the gene matches. The CDR3 is 16 amino acids.

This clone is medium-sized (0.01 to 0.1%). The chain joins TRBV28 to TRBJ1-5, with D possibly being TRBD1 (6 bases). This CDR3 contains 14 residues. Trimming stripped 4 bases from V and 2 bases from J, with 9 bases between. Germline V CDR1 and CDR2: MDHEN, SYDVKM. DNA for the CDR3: TGTGCCAGCAGTTCAGGGGTGGGCAATCAGCCCCAGCATTTT. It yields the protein CASSSGVGNQPQHF.

CDR3 loop: CASSSGQGVPGEKLFF. The CDR3 coding sequence is TGCGCCAGCAGCTCGGGACAGGGGGTTCCTGGTGAAAAACTGTTTTTT. V and J are TRBV5-1 and TRBJ1-4; 11 bases are shared with TRBD1. CDR3 size: 16 residues. Germline-derived CDR1 and CDR2 are SGHRS and YFSETQ. After removal of 3 bases from V and 7 bases from J, the junction contained 8 bases not matched to a gene.

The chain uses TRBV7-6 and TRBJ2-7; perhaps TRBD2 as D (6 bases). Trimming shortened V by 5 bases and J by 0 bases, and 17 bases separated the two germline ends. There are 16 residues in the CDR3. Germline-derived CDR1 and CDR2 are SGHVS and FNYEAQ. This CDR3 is CASSAYGGPTSYEQYF. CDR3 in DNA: TGTGCCAGCAGCGCCTACGGGGGACCTACCTCCTACGAGCAGTACTTC. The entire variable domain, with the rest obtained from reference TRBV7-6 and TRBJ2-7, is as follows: GAGVSQSPRYKVTKRGQDVALRCDPISGHVSLYWYRQALGQGPEFLTYFNYEAQQDKSGLPNDRFSAERPEGSISTLTIQRTEQRDSAMYRCASSAYGGPTSYEQYFGPGTRLTVT.

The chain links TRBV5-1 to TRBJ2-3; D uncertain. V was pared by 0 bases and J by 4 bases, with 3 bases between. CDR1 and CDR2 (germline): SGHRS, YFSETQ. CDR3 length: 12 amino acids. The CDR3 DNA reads TGCGCCAGCAGCTTGGCCTCAGATACGCAGTATTTT. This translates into CASSLASDTQYF.

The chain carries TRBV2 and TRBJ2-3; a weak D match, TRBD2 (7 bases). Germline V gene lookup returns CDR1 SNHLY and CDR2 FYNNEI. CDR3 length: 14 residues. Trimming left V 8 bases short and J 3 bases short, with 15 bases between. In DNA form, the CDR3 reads TGTGCCAGCGAGGTGGGGGGGCAGACAGATACGCAGTATTTT. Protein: CASEVGGQTDTQYF.

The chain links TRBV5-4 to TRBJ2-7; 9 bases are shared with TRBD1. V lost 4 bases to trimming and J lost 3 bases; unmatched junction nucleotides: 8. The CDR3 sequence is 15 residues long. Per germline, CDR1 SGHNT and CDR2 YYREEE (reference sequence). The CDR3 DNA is TGTGCCAGCAGCCCTACCTGGGACAGGGACTACGAGCAGTACTTC. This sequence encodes CASSPTWDRDYEQYF.

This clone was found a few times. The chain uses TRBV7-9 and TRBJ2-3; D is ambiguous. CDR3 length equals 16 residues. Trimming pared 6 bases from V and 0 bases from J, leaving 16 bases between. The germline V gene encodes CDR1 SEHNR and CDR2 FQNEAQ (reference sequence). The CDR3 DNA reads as TGTGCCAGCAGTCCCAGTGGAGTCGGGAGCACAGATACGCAGTATTTT. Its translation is CASSPSGVGSTDTQYF.

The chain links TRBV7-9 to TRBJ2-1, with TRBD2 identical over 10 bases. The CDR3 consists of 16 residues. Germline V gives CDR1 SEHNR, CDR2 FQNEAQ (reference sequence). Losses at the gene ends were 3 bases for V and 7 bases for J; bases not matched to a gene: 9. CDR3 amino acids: CASSFSPSGSRNEQFF. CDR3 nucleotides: TGTGCCAGCAGCTTTTCCCCTAGCGGGAGTCGGAATGAGCAGTTCTTC.

This CDR3 is CASSTLTSGEQFF. The CDR3 nucleotides are TGTGCCAGCAGCACCCTGACTAGCGGGGAGCAGTTCTTC. The chain uses TRBV11-2 and TRBJ2-1, with 10 bases that match TRBD2. The CDR3 covers 13 residues. The germline V gene encodes CDR1 SGHAT and CDR2 FQNNGV. Trimming took 5 bases from V and 10 from J; bases not matched to a gene: 5.

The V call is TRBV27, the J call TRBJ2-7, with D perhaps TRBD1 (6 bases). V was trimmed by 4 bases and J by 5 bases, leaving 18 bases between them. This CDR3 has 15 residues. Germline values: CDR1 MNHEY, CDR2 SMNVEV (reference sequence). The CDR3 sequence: CASSSPQTGIHEQYF. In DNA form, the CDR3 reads TGTGCCAGCAGTTCGCCTCAAACAGGGATTCACGAGCAGTACTTC.

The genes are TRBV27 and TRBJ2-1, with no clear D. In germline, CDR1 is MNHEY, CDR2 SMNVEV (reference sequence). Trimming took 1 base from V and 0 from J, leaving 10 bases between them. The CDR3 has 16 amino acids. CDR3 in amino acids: CASSLLARSSYNEQFF. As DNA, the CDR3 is TGTGCCAGCAGTTTATTGGCGAGGAGCTCCTACAATGAGCAGTTCTTC.

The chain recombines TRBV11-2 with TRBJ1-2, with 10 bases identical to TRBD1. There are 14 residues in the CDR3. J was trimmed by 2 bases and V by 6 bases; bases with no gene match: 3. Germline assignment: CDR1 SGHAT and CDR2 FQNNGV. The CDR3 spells CASRPGQGNYGYTF. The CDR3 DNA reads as TGTGCCAGCAGGCCGGGACAGGGGAACTATGGCTACACCTTC.

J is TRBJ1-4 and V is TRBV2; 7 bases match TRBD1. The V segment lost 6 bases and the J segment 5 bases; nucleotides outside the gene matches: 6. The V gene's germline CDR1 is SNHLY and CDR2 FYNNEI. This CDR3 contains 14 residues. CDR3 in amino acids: CASRVGTANEKLFF. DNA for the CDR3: TGTGCCAGCAGAGTCGGGACAGCGAATGAAAAACTGTTTTTT.

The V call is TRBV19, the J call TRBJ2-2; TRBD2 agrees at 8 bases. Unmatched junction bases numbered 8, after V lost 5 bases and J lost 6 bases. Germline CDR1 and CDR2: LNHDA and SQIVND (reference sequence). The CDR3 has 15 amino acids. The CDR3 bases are TGTGCCAGTAGTCTGGTAGCGGGGCTGTCCGGGGAGCTGTTTTTT. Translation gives CASSLVAGLSGELFF.

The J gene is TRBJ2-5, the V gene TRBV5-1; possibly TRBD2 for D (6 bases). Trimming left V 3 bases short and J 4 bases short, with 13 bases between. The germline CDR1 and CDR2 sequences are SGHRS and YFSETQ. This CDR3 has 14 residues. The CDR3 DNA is TGCGCCAGCAGCTGGAGGGAACCGCGAGAGACCCAGTACTTC. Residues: CASSWREPRETQYF.

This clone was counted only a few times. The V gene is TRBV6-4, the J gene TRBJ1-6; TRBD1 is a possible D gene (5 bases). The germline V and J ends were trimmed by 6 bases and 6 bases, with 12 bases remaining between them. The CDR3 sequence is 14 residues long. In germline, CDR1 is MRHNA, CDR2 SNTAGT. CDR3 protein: CASRSSDSNSPLHF. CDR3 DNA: TGTGCCAGCAGGAGTTCAGACAGTAATTCACCCCTCCACTTT.

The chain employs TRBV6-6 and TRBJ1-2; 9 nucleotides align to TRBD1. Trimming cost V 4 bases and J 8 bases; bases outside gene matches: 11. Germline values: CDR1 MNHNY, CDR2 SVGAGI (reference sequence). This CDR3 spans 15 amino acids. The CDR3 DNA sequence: TGTGCCAGCAGTTCGCCCAGGGACAGGGCCCTCGGCTACACCTTC. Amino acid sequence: CASSSPRDRALGYTF.

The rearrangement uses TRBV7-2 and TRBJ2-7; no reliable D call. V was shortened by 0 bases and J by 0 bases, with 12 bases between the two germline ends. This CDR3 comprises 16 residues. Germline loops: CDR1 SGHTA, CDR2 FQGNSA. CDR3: CASSLAGTESSYEQYF. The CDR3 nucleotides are TGTGCCAGCAGCTTAGCTGGTACAGAGAGCTCCTACGAGCAGTACTTC.

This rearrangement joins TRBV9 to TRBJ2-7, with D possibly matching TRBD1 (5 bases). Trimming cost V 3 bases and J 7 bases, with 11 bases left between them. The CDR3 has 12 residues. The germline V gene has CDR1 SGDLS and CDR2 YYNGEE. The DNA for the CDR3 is TGTGCCAGCAGCGGACGAGACAGAGAGCAGTACTTC. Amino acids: CASSGRDREQYF.

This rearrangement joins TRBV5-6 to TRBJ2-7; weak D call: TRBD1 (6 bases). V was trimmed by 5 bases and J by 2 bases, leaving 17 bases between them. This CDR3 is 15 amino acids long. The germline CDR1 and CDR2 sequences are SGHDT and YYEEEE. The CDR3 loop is CASSLAPGETYEQYF. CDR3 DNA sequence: TGTGCCAGCAGTCTTGCTCCAGGGGAAACCTACGAGCAGTACTTC.

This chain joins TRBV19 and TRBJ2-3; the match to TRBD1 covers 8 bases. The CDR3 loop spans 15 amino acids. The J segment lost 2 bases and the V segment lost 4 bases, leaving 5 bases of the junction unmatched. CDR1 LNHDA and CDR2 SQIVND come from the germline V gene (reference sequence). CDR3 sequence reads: CASSTGQANTDTQYF. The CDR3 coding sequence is TGTGCCAGTAGTACGGGACAGGCTAACACAGATACGCAGTATTTT.

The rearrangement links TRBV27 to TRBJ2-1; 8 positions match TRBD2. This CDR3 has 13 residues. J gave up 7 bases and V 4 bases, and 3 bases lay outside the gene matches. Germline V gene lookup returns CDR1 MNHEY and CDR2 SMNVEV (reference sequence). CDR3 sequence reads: CASSSGTRNEQFF. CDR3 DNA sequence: TGTGCCAGCAGTTCCGGGACTAGAAATGAGCAGTTCTTC.

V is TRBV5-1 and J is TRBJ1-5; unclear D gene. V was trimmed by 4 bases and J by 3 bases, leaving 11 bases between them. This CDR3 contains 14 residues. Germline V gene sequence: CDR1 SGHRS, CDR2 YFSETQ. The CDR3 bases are TGCGCCAGCAGCATCGGAGGACCCAATCAGCCCCAGCATTTT. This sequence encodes CASSIGGPNQPQHF.

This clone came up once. The CDR3 here is CASSRETGTEQETQYF. In DNA form, the CDR3 reads TGCGCCAGCAGCCGGGAAACGGGGACAGAACAAGAGACCCAGTACTTC. The chain links TRBV5-1 to TRBJ2-5; 7 nucleotides line up with TRBD1. The V gene end was trimmed by 4 bases and the J gene end by 2 bases; junction bases not matched to a gene: 11. This CDR3 comprises 16 residues. Germline assignment: CDR1 SGHRS and CDR2 YFSETQ.

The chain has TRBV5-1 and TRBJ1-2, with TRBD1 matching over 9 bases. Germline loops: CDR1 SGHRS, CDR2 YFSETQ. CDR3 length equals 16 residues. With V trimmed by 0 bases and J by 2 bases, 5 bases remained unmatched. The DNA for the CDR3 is TGCGCCAGCAGCTTGGGGACAGGGGACAGAAACTATGGCTACACCTTC. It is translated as CASSLGTGDRNYGYTF.